This entry lists 27 T cell receptor beta chains sequenced from one sample in a study of T cell responses to AZD1222 COVID-19 vaccine. Profiled with immunoSEQ multiplex PCR; TCRdb holds only in-frame clones, not every one. The data contain around 150,000 clones, about 92% of them seen just once; the ten biggest clones take up 3% to 4%. Sample: peripheral blood, taken 28 days after the second AZD1222 dose. These receptors were collected from an adult who received the AZD1222 COVID-19 vaccine.

V and J are TRBV14 and TRBJ1-2; 7 positions agree with TRBD1. V lost 4 bases and J lost 12; bases outside the gene matches: 14. The CDR3 consists of 14 residues. Germline V gene data show CDR1 as SGHDN and CDR2 as FVKESK. The CDR3 DNA sequence: TGTGCCAGCAGCCGACCGGGACAGATTATGGCTAACACCTTC. Translation gives CASSRPGQIMANTF.

The rearrangement links TRBV7-9 to TRBJ1-6; D unclear. The CDR3 is 12 amino acids. Germline CDR1 reads SEHNR; CDR2 reads FQNEAQ (reference sequence). V lost 6 bases and J lost 9, with 9 bases in between. CDR3: CASSSTGSPLHF. The CDR3 coding sequence is TGTGCCAGCAGTTCAACGGGTTCACCCCTCCACTTT.

This chain links TRBV28 with TRBJ2-1; TRBD2 might be the D (6 bases). Trimming removed 2 bases at V and 6 bases at J, with 11 bases between. The CDR3 is 14 amino acids. Germline V CDR1 and CDR2: MDHEN, SYDVKM. The CDR3 nucleotides read TGTGCCAGCAGTTTAGGTAGCGGAACCAATGAGCAGTTCTTC. It specifies CASSLGSGTNEQFF.

The V call is TRBV5-1, the J call TRBJ2-7, with TRBD2 matching over 9 bases. CDR1 SGHRS and CDR2 YFSETQ come from the germline V gene. V was clipped by 1 base and J by 2 bases; unmatched bases: 4. CDR3 length: 15 amino acids. The CDR3 sequence is CASSLMASGTYEQYF. The CDR3 nucleotides read TGCGCCAGCAGCTTGATGGCTAGCGGGACCTACGAGCAGTACTTC.

The chain recombines TRBV28 with TRBJ1-1; a weak D match, TRBD1 (5 bases). The V gene lost 5 bases and the J gene lost 0 bases, with 13 bases spanning the gap. There are 15 residues in the CDR3. CDR1 is MDHEN and CDR2 is SYDVKM in the germline V gene. CDR3: CASSPSGGMNTEAFF. The CDR3 DNA is TGTGCCAGCAGTCCCAGTGGGGGGATGAACACTGAAGCTTTCTTT.

The J gene is TRBJ1-5, the V gene TRBV2; a possible D gene is TRBD1 (5 bases). Germline loops: CDR1 SNHLY, CDR2 FYNNEI. The CDR3 spans 16 residues. V was trimmed by 4 bases and J by 1 base, leaving 14 bases between them. Here the CDR3 DNA reads TGTGCCAGCAGTGCGGTAGTAGGGGACAGCAATCAGCCCCAGCATTTT. It codes for CASSAVVGDSNQPQHF.

The V and J genes are TRBV4-1 and TRBJ2-1; 13 bases match TRBD2. The germline V gene encodes CDR1 MGHRA and CDR2 YSYEKL. The CDR3 spans 18 residues. The V segment lost 5 bases and the J segment 5 bases; nucleotides outside the gene matches: 12. This CDR3 reads CASSFDPLAGGQNNEQFF. In DNA form, the CDR3 reads TGCGCCAGCAGCTTTGACCCACTAGCGGGAGGGCAAAACAATGAGCAGTTCTTC.

V and J are TRBV14 and TRBJ2-7; 9 bases line up with TRBD1. CDR1 and CDR2 from the germline V gene are SGHDN and FVKESK. The CDR3 consists of 19 residues. Trimming removed 4 bases from V and 4 bases from J; junction bases left unmatched: 20. The CDR3 is CASSPADRGTRFTTYEQYF. CDR3 in DNA: TGTGCCAGCAGCCCTGCGGACAGGGGAACCCGCTTTACCACATACGAGCAGTACTTC.

The chain is built from TRBV5-5 and TRBJ1-1; no clear D. V lost 4 bases to trimming and J lost 6 bases, with 10 bases between them. Germline CDR1 reads SGHKS; CDR2 reads YYEKEE (reference sequence). This CDR3 has 12 residues. The CDR3 reads CASSPWGAEAFF. CDR3 nucleotides: TGTGCCAGCAGCCCCTGGGGTGCTGAAGCTTTCTTT. Supplemented by reference TRBV5-5 and TRBJ1-1, the full variable domain reads DAGVTQSPTHLIKTRGQQVTLRCSPISGHKSVSWYQQVLGQGPQFIFQYYEKEERGRGNFPDRFSARQFPNYSSELNVNALLLGDSALYLCASSPWGAEAFFGQGTRLTVV.

The rearrangement joins TRBV6-2 or TRBV6-3 to TRBJ1-2, with D maybe TRBD1 (5 bases). The ends were cut back, 0 bases at V and 6 bases at J, with 8 bases in the middle. CDR3 length: 13 residues. Germline V gene data show CDR1 as MNHEY and CDR2 as SVGEGT. CDR3 coding DNA: TGTGCCAGCAGTTACTCGGCAGGGAATGGCTACACCTTC. As protein: CASSYSAGNGYTF.

This chain connects TRBV3-1 (or the pseudogene TRBV3-2) to TRBJ2-1; 7 positions match TRBD2. This CDR3 region has 15 residues. Germline assignment: CDR1 LGHDT and CDR2 YNNKEL (reference sequence). Trimming took 2 bases from V and 1 from J; bases not matched to a gene: 2. The CDR3 here is CASSQPGGSYNEQFF. The CDR3 region has the DNA TGTGCCAGCAGCCAACCGGGGGGATCCTACAATGAGCAGTTCTTC.

The J gene is TRBJ1-2, the V gene TRBV15; 7 bases align to TRBD1. CDR3 length: 13 residues. V lost 5 bases to trimming and J lost 5 bases; unmatched junction nucleotides: 5. Germline V gene sequence: CDR1 LNHNV, CDR2 YYDKDF (reference sequence). In DNA, the CDR3 is TGTGCCACCAGCCTGACAGGGAATTATGGCTACACCTTC. Its translation: CATSLTGNYGYTF.

In its sample, this clone is medium-sized. The chain joins TRBV4-2 to TRBJ2-7; 8 bases align to TRBD2. Germline CDR1 LGHNA, CDR2 YNFKEQ. This CDR3 region has 16 residues. The V segment lost 4 bases and the J segment 2 bases; nucleotides outside the gene matches: 10. CDR3 nucleotides: TGTGCCAGCAGCCCGCGGGTAGCGGGGTCCGCCTACGAGCAGTACTTC. Encoded protein: CASSPRVAGSAYEQYF.

V is TRBV21-1 and J is TRBJ2-3. TRBV21-1 is a documented pseudogene. This CDR3 region has 16 residues. CDR3 amino acids: CASSGSEGRMADTQYF. As DNA, the CDR3 is TGTGCCAGCTCCGGTAGCGAGGGACGAATGGCAGATACGCAGTATTTT.

For the CDR3, the DNA is TGCGCCAGCAGCCCAGGGGTGTCTGGAAACACCATATATTTT. As protein: CASSPGVSGNTIYF. The V gene is TRBV4-3, the J gene TRBJ1-3; TRBD1 might be the D (6 bases). Trimming removed 4 bases at V and 1 base at J, with 8 bases between. This CDR3 is built from 14 residues. CDR1 and CDR2 from the germline V gene are LGHNA and YSLEER.

This chain links TRBV6-2 or TRBV6-3 with TRBJ2-2; no clear D. CDR3 length equals 13 residues. The germline V gene has CDR1 MNHEY and CDR2 SVGEGT. Trimming shortened V by 0 bases and J by 8 bases, and 7 bases separated the two germline ends. CDR3 loop: CASSYSKSGELFF. In DNA form, the CDR3 reads TGTGCCAGCAGTTACTCGAAGTCTGGGGAGCTGTTTTTT.

This clone occurred a few times. The J gene is TRBJ2-1, the V gene TRBV27; maybe TRBD2 (5 bases). Between the trimmed V and J ends, which lost 0 bases and 14 bases, there was a span of 26 bases. The CDR3 runs 17 residues. Germline CDR1 is MNHEY and CDR2 is SMNVEV (reference sequence). The CDR3 bases are TGTGCCAGCAGTTTATCGATAACGGGATCATCTTTAGGCCTAAAGTTCTTC. The encoded protein is CASSLSITGSSLGLKFF.

This clone was recorded once. V is TRBV19 and J is TRBJ1-4; the match to TRBD1 covers 9 bases. The CDR3 sequence is 15 residues long. CDR1 is LNHDA, CDR2 SQIVND, per germline (reference sequence). V shed 1 base and J 7 bases; nucleotides not matched to a gene: 4. The CDR3 bases are TGTGCCAGTAGTATAGGCTCGGACAGGGGTGAAAAACTGTTTTTT. Translation: CASSIGSDRGEKLFF. The full variable domain, with the rest looked up from reference TRBV19 and TRBJ1-4, is DGGITQSPKYLFRKEGQNVTLSCEQNLNHDAMYWYRQDPGQGLRLIYYSQIVNDFQKGDIAEGYSVSREKKESFPLTVTSAQKNPTAFYLCASSIGSDRGEKLFFGSGTQLSVL.

The CDR3 coding sequence is TGTGCCAGCAGTCGCTCCGGGACTAGCGGATACTCAGACGAGCAGTTCTTC. Protein: CASSRSGTSGYSDEQFF. V and J are TRBV6-6 and TRBJ2-1, with 11 bases identical to TRBD2. Losses at the gene ends were 5 bases for V and 10 bases for J; bases not matched to a gene: 16. Germline V gene data show CDR1 as MNHNY and CDR2 as SVGAGI (reference sequence). This CDR3 spans 17 amino acids.

This clone was recorded only once. The V and J genes are TRBV12-3 or TRBV12-4 and TRBJ1-5; D gene unclear. V lost 6 bases to trimming and J lost 6 bases, with 9 bases between them. This CDR3 contains 12 residues. The CDR3 is CASSPTGQPQHF. CDR3 DNA sequence: TGTGCCAGCAGCCCTACGGGTCAGCCCCAGCATTTT.

This clone has a handful of counts. This chain uses TRBV2 with TRBJ1-6, with D possibly matching TRBD1 (6 bases). Germline loops: CDR1 SNHLY, CDR2 FYNNEI. This CDR3 spans 17 amino acids. V was clipped by 6 bases and J by 0 bases, with 15 bases between them. The CDR3 is CASSLTPGDSYNSPLHF. The CDR3 DNA reads as TGTGCCAGCAGCCTTACCCCAGGGGACTCCTATAATTCACCCCTCCACTTT. The full variable domain, with the rest looked up from reference TRBV2 and TRBJ1-6, is EPEVTQTPSHQVTQMGQEVILRCVPISNHLYFYWYRQILGQKVEFLVSFYNNEISEKSEIFDDQFSVERPDGSNFTLKIRSTKLEDSAMYFCASSLTPGDSYNSPLHFGNGTRLTVT.

V usage is TRBV5-1 and J usage is TRBJ2-3; D ambiguous. With 5 bases removed from V and 4 bases from J, the gap between germline ends came to 11 bases. Germline V gene lookup returns CDR1 SGHRS and CDR2 YFSETQ. The CDR3 sequence is 13 residues long. The DNA for the CDR3 is TGCGCCAGCAGTTGGCTAGAGTCAGATACGCAGTATTTT. It encodes CASSWLESDTQYF.

The rearrangement links TRBV2 to TRBJ2-1; 8 positions match TRBD2. This CDR3 region has 16 residues. Trimming removed 5 bases from V and 9 bases from J; junction bases left unmatched: 15. CDR1 and CDR2 (germline): SNHLY, FYNNEI. CDR3 protein: CASSKTSALLSGEQFF. Written as DNA, the CDR3 is TGTGCCAGCAGTAAGACTAGCGCCCTATTATCGGGTGAGCAGTTCTTC.

The chain joins TRBV7-9 to TRBJ2-7; D is ambiguous. This CDR3 spans 15 amino acids. CDR1 is SEHNR, CDR2 FQNEAQ, per germline (reference sequence). Trimming removed 0 bases from V and 2 bases from J, with 11 bases in between. The CDR3 reads CASSLAWKDPYEQYF. Here the CDR3 DNA reads TGTGCCAGCAGCTTAGCCTGGAAAGACCCCTACGAGCAGTACTTC.

The V and J genes are TRBV24-1 and TRBJ1-5, with no clear D. The V gene's germline CDR1 is KGHDR and CDR2 SFDVKD. V was pared by 0 bases and J by 4 bases, with 6 bases between. The length of the CDR3 is 14 residues. CDR3: CATSDLNSNQPQHF. The CDR3 DNA is TGTGCCACCAGTGATTTGAACAGTAATCAGCCCCAGCATTTT.

The V and J genes are TRBV9 and TRBJ2-5; weak D call: TRBD1 (5 bases). CDR3 size: 13 residues. Germline V lookup: CDR1 SGDLS, CDR2 YYNGEE. V lost 2 bases, J lost 2 bases, and 7 bases lay in between. This CDR3 is CASSVDSQETQYF. The CDR3 nucleotides are TGTGCCAGCAGCGTCGACAGTCAAGAGACCCAGTACTTC.

J is TRBJ2-3 and V is TRBV7-9; D is possibly TRBD2 (5 bases). Trimming took off 3 bases at V and 0 bases at J, with 13 bases between the two ends. The CDR3 is 16 amino acids. The germline V gene encodes CDR1 SEHNR and CDR2 FQNEAQ (reference sequence). As DNA, the CDR3 is TGTGCCAGCAGCTTTGTGGGGAGCCAGAGCACAGATACGCAGTATTTT. Its translation: CASSFVGSQSTDTQYF.